This T cell receptor (beta chain) was identified during a study of blood T cell repertoires in COVID-19 (dated by TCRdb to about 2020). Study-wide context: Samples covering the acute and convalescent phases of COVID-19 were provided by collaborators in the United States, Italy and Spain. The prospective study material was composed of cDNA or gDNA derived from T cells, B-cell-depleted T cells, or PBMCs. The dataset comprised deeply sampled blood TCRbeta repertoires from subjects exposed to, actively infected with, or recovered from COVID-19. The repertoires were made available in a free public database intended to serve as a resource for research on the immune response to SARS-CoV-2. Samples were obtained from the ongoing ImmuneRACE study (first 160 participants) and from 1,000 to 1,500 subjects provided by 6 global collaborators. The sample metadata nearly always contained a de-identified subject ID, COVID-19 status, age in years and sex. HLA class I and class II types, where available, came from metadata supplied by the sample provider rather than from assay-based typing. The paper's findings and limits, for the study overall: Clinical and demographic metadata were provided uncurated, with the amount varying by source and participant.

V gives up 5 bases and J gives up 1 base, and the segment between their germline ends measures 16 bases. The germline V gene yields MDHEN for CDR1 and SYDVKM for CDR2. Its CDR3 holds 16 amino acids, cysteine through phenylalanine. Left in the record is the CDR3 DNA by itself, 48 bases read in frame from the first base. Comments on this clone: Its antigen target is currently unknown. The input lacks base qualities; no much larger clone sits a single base away.

TCRbeta CDR3 regions were amplified from genomic DNA by means of the immunoSEQ Assay, a bias-controlled multiplex PCR. The original pipeline was this. Nucleated cell counts per sample were estimated from amplification of reference gene primers within the assay. To quantify the absolute abundance of each unique TCRbeta CDR3 rearrangement, sequence reads were collapsed and filtered. For each sample, productive Simpson clonality was calculated as the square root of Simpson's diversity index across productive rearrangements. TCRdb mirrors the immuneACCESS table, restricted to in-frame sequences. Some clones are absent from its copies; in checked studies, under half trace to an unresolved V gene, and the reason for the others is unknown. V and J calls and clone size are as listed in that table; D and trimming were resolved from the DNA. The sample has about 350,000 clones on record, about 88% of them singletons. The top ten constitute roughly 0.94% of the sample.

Enrolling through a virtual design, the prospective study's participants ranged in age from roughly 18 to 89 years and lived across roughly 24 United States geographic areas. Cohort assignment in the prospective study relied on participant-reported clinical history from a screening survey and a study questionnaire. ImmuneRACE Cohort 3 recovered participants were defined by two consecutive negative NP/OP PCR tests, healthcare professional clearance, or symptom resolution. In the prospective study, whole blood, serum and a nasopharyngeal or oropharyngeal swab were collected from each participant by mobile phlebotomists. Additional blood draws and questionnaires over an approximately 2-month period could optionally be provided by prospective study participants. Before DNA extraction, blood samples from the prospective study were shipped at room temperature or frozen.

The chain joins TRBV28 to TRBJ2-3, and TRBD2 may be the D gene, going by 5 matching bases. This receptor was identified in a woman in her 30s who had recovered from COVID-19. Sequenced: PBMCs or T cells enriched from blood (not recorded which). The DNA sequence reads TGTGCCAGCAGTCGTCTTCGGACTCTCGGCACAGATACGCAGTATTTT. Its translation is CASSRLRTLGTDTQYF. The reference TRBV28 and TRBJ2-3 proteins fill in what lies around the CDR3, so the full variable domain reads DVKVTQSSRYLVKRTGEKVFLECVQDMDHENMFWYRQDPGLGLRLIYFSYDVKMKEKGDIPEGYSVSREKKERFSLILESASTNQTSMYLCASSRLRTLGTDTQYFGPGTRLTVL.